The following is a T cell receptor (beta chain) sequence with its context. Antigen: not known. Researchers ran the PCR with 60 Vbeta and 13 Jbeta primers. Clones were sequenced by immunoSEQ multiplex PCR, and TCRdb holds only the in-frame ones, with some missing. The sample has 70,000 to 80,000 clones, around 73% seen once; the top ten hold 8% to 9.5%. This record belongs to a study of cytomegalovirus exposure and HLA in healthy donors. Looking at the study overall: Earlier, 150 million to 200 million T cells were analyzed, and some 120 million unique TCR beta sequences were found among them.

The study, taken as a whole, reports: HLA-A and HLA-B allele assignments for most subjects were reportedly predicted accurately using TCR beta sequences. Later on, an analysis showed TCR association rates differing by HLA locus, with DRB1 the most and HLA-C the fewest. Further analysis, carried out later, found HLA-associated TCR beta chains more clonally expanded than equally common other chains.

Trimming took 11 bases from V and 6 from J; bases not matched to a gene: 10. Germline CDR1 ENHRY, CDR2 SYGVKD. This CDR3 has 13 amino acids. The sequence came from a woman between 40 and 55 years old in good health and CMV-seropositive. The chain recombines TRBV10-3 with TRBJ1-5, with 7 bases matching TRBD1. Sequenced: PBMCs. The CDR3 sequence: CAHSTGSTQPQHF. Written as DNA, the CDR3 is TGTGCCCACTCGACAGGGTCGACTCAGCCCCAGCATTTT.